This T cell receptor (beta chain) was captured by sequencing in a study of blood T cell repertoires in COVID-19. Study-wide background: Acute-phase and convalescent COVID-19 samples originated in the United States, Italy and Spain. From T cells, B-cell-depleted T cells, or PBMCs came the material, which was cDNA or gDNA.

V shed 6 bases, J shed 4 bases, and the junction held 9 bases outside the gene matches. Per the germline V gene, CDR1 is SNHLY and CDR2 is FYNNEI. The CDR3 runs to 15 residues. As processed by the authors: Amplification with reference gene primers provided the estimates of nucleated cell counts. Generated by immunoSEQ multiplex PCR, the TCRdb table keeps only in-frame clones and is missing some. The D gene and trimming were derived from the DNA, and the V and J assignments and clone size from that table. This sample yields more than 95,000 clones, of which approximately 87% are seen a single time; around 2% belongs to the top ten.

This sequence was found in a man aged 30-40 years with acute or convalescent COVID-19. J is TRBJ2-7 and V is TRBV2; 10 nucleotides align to TRBD1. Sequenced material: peripheral blood. The CDR3 region is CASRPPGQGLYEQYF. The CDR3 DNA is TGTGCCAGCAGACCCCCGGGACAGGGGTTGTACGAGCAGTACTTC.